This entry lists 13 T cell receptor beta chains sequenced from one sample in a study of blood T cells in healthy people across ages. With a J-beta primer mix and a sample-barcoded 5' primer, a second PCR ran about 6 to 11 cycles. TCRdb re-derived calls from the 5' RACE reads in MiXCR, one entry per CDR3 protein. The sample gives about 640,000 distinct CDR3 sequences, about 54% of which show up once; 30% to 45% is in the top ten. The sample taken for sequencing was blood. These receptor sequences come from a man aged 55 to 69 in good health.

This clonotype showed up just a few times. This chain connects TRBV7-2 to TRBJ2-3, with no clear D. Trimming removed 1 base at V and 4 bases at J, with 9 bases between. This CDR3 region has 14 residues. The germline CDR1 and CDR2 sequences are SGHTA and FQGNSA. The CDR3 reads CASSLGPASDTQYF. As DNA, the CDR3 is TGTGCCAGCAGCTTAGGGCCCGCCTCAGATACGCAGTATTTT. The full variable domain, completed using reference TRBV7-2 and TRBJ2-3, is GAGVSQSPSNKVTEKGKDVELRCDPISGHTALYWYRQSLGQGLEFLIYFQGNSAPDKSGLPSDRFSAERTGGSVSTLTIQRTQQEDSAVYLCASSLGPASDTQYFGPGTRLTVL.

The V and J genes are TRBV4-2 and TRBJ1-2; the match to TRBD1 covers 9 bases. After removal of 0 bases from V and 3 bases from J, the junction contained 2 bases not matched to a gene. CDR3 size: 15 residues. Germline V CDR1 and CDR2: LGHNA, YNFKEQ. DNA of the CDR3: TGTGCCAGCAGCCAAGATAGGGACAGGGACTATGGCTACACCTTC. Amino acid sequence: CASSQDRDRDYGYTF.

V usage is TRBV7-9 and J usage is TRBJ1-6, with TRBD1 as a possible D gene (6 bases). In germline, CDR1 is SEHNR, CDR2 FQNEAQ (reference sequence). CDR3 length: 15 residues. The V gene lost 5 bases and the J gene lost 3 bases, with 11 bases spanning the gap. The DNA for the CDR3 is TGTGCCAGCAGCCCTCACAGGGACTATAATTCACCCCTCCACTTT. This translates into CASSPHRDYNSPLHF.

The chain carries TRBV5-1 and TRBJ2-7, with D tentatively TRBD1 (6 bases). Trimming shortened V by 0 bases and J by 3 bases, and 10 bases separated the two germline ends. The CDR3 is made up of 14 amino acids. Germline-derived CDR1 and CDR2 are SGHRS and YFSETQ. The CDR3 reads CASSLAGTFYEQYF. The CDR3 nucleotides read TGCGCCAGCAGCTTGGCCGGGACATTCTACGAGCAGTACTTC.

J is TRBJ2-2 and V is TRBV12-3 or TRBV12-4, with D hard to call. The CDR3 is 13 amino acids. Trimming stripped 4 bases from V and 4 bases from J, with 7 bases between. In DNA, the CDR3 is TGTGCCAGCAGTTCCCGGCTCACCGGGGAGCTGTTTTTT. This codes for CASSSRLTGELFF.

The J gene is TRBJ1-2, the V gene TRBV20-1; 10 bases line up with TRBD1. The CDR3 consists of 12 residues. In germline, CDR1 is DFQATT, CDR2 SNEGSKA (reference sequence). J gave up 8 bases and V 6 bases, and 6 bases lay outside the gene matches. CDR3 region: CSALTGGEGYTF. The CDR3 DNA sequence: TGCAGTGCGCTGACAGGGGGCGAAGGCTACACCTTC.

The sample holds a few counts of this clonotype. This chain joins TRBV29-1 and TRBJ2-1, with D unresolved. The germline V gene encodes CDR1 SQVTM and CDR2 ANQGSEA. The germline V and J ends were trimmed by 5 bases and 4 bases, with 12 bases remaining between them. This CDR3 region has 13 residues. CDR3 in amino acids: CSVRPRGYNEQFF. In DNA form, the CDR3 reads TGCAGCGTTCGGCCTAGAGGTTACAATGAGCAGTTCTTC.

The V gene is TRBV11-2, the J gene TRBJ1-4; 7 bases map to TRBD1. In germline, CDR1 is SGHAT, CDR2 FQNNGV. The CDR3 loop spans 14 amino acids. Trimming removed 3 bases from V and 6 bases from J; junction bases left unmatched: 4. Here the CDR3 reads CASSFNQGDEKLFF. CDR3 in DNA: TGTGCCAGCAGCTTTAACCAGGGGGATGAAAAACTGTTTTTT.

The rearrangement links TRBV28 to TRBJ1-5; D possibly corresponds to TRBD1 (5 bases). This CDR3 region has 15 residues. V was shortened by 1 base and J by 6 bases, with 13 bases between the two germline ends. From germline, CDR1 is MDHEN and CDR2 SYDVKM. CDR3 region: CASSLFGGTSQPQHF. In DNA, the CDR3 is TGTGCCAGCAGTTTATTCGGGGGTACGAGTCAGCCCCAGCATTTT.

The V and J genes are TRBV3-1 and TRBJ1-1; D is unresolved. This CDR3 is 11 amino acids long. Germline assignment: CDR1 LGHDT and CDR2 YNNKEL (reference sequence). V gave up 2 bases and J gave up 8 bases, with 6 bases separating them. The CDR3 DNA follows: TGTGCCAGCAGCCAACGGGGAGAAGCTTTCTTT. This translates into CASSQRGEAFF.

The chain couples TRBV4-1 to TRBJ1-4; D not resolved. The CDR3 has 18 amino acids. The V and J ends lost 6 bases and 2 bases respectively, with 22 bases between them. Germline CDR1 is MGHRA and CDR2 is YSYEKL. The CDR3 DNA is TGCGCCAGCAGAAACTTGAGGCGGGCCGCAGGCACTAATGAAAAACTGTTTTTT. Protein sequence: CASRNLRRAAGTNEKLFF.

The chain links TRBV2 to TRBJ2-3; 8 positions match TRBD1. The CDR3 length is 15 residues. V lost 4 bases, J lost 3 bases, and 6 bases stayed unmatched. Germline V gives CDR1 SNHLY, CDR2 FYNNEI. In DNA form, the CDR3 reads TGTGCCAGCAGTGTCGACAGGGGAAGGACAGATACGCAGTATTTT. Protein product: CASSVDRGRTDTQYF.

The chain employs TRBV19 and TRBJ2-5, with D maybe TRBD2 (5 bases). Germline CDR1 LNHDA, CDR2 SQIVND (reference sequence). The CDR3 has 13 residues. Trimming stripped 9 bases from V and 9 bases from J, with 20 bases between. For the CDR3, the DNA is TGTGCCAGCAGACCGGGGATTGGTGTGGCCCAGTACTTC. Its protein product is CASRPGIGVAQYF.